The next 11 T cell receptor beta chains were all read from a single sample in a study of control samples from healthy donors and cancer patients. Assay used: immunoSEQ multiplex PCR; TCRdb lists only in-frame clones, some missing. Seen here are tens of thousands of clones, roughly 89% observed once, and the top ten hold around 1.4%. The sequenced sample consisted of PBMCs. The source of these receptors is a man in his forties with colorectal cancer.

The J gene is TRBJ1-5, the V gene TRBV10-3; 11 bases map to TRBD1. The V gene end was trimmed by 2 bases and the J gene end by 7 bases; junction bases not matched to a gene: 4. The CDR3 sequence is 15 residues long. CDR1 ENHRY and CDR2 SYGVKD come from the germline V gene. Here the CDR3 DNA reads TGTGCCATCAGTGAGGGACAGGGGGCGGCCCAGCCCCAGCATTTT. Translating it yields CAISEGQGAAQPQHF.

The chain joins TRBV12-3 or TRBV12-4 to TRBJ2-1; possibly TRBD1 or TRBD2 for D (5 bases each). The CDR3 is 13 residues long. With 5 bases removed from V and 9 bases from J, the gap between germline ends came to 14 bases. The DNA of the CDR3 is TGTGCCAGCAGTCCCGGCTGGGGGTTTGAGCAGTTCTTC. This sequence encodes CASSPGWGFEQFF.

The chain joins TRBV9 to TRBJ2-1; D is ambiguous. CDR1 SGDLS and CDR2 YYNGEE come from the germline V gene. The CDR3 consists of 13 residues. Trimming removed 6 bases from V and 4 bases from J, with 11 bases in between. The CDR3 DNA is TGTGCCAGCAACTTCGGCGGTTACAATGAGCAGTTCTTC. Translation gives CASNFGGYNEQFF.

J is TRBJ2-3 and V is TRBV21-1; the table's D call, TRBD1, has no DNA check behind it. TRBV21-1 is tagged as a pseudogene. The CDR3 covers 16 residues. The CDR3 DNA sequence: TGTGCCAGCAGCTCACAATGCATGGCCCCCACAGATACGCAGTATTTT. The encoded protein is CASSSQCMAPTDTQYF.

The chain joins TRBV2 to TRBJ2-5, with D hard to call. The CDR3 consists of 14 residues. Trimming shortened V by 8 bases and J by 7 bases, and 20 bases separated the two germline ends. Germline V lookup: CDR1 SNHLY, CDR2 FYNNEI. The chain's CDR3 is CASWDTSPVGTQYF. CDR3 nucleotides: TGTGCCAGCTGGGATACATCCCCCGTCGGGACCCAGTACTTC.

J is TRBJ2-7 and V is TRBV28, with TRBD1 matching 10 bases. CDR1 is MDHEN and CDR2 is SYDVKM in the germline V gene. V shed 5 bases and J 7 bases; nucleotides not matched to a gene: 8. There are 14 residues in the CDR3. The CDR3 here is CASSLTGTGAEQYF. CDR3 bases: TGTGCCAGCAGTCTGACCGGGACAGGGGCTGAGCAGTACTTC. The entire variable domain, with the rest obtained from reference TRBV28 and TRBJ2-7, is as follows: DVKVTQSSRYLVKRTGEKVFLECVQDMDHENMFWYRQDPGLGLRLIYFSYDVKMKEKGDIPEGYSVSREKKERFSLILESASTNQTSMYLCASSLTGTGAEQYFGPGTRLTVT.

The rearrangement joins TRBV15 to TRBJ1-1, with TRBD1 identical over 12 bases. The ends lost 3 bases at V and 9 bases at J; junction bases unmatched: 5. The CDR3 runs 14 residues. The germline V gene has CDR1 LNHNV and CDR2 YYDKDF (reference sequence). As DNA, the CDR3 is TGTGCCACCAGCAGGGACCGGGACAGGGGGCAAGCTTTCTTT. Its protein is CATSRDRDRGQAFF.

The chain recombines TRBV7-9 with TRBJ2-5, with 9 bases that match TRBD2. Germline-derived CDR1 and CDR2 are SEHNR and FQNEAQ (reference sequence). V dropped 4 bases and J dropped 0; count of bases not matched to a gene: 12. The CDR3 is 18 residues long. DNA for the CDR3: TGTGCCAGCAGCTCGACGGAACTAGCGGGTTTGCACCAAGAGACCCAGTACTTC. Translation: CASSSTELAGLHQETQYF.

The chain couples TRBV10-3 to TRBJ2-7; D gene unclear. The CDR3 consists of 14 residues. V lost 9 bases and J lost 5, with 20 bases in between. Looked up from germline, CDR1 is ENHRY and CDR2 is SYGVKD. The CDR3 loop reads CAITRQRGEDEQYF. The CDR3 DNA reads as TGTGCCATAACGAGGCAGCGTGGGGAAGACGAGCAGTACTTC.

The chain recombines TRBV19 with TRBJ2-7, with 11 bases that match TRBD1. V lost 6 bases to trimming and J lost 0 bases; unmatched junction nucleotides: 4. Germline V gene sequence: CDR1 LNHDA, CDR2 SQIVND (reference sequence). CDR3 length: 15 amino acids. The CDR3: CASSPGTGGSYEQYF. DNA of the CDR3: TGTGCCAGTAGCCCCGGGACAGGGGGCTCCTACGAGCAGTACTTC.

The rearrangement joins TRBV30 to TRBJ2-1; D perhaps matches TRBD2 (6 bases). The CDR3 length is 13 residues. V shed 0 bases and J shed 9 bases, with 12 bases lying between them. Germline lookup yields CDR1 GTSNPN and CDR2 SVGIG (reference sequence). DNA for the CDR3: TGTGCCTGGAGTGTAGGGCTTAGCGGTGAGCAGTTCTTC. It is translated as CAWSVGLSGEQFF.